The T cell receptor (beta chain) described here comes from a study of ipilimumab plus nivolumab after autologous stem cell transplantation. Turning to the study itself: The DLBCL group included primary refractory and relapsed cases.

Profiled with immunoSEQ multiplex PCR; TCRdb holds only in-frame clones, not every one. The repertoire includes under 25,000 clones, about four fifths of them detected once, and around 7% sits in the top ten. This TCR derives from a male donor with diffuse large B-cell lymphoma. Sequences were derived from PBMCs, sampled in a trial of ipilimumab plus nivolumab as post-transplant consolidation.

The CDR3 DNA sequence: TGTGCCAGCAGTGAATCATGGTACAGAAGCTCCTACGAGCAGTACTTC. Protein: CASSESWYRSSYEQYF. The rearrangement links TRBV2 to TRBJ2-7; no firm D call. V gave up 2 bases and J gave up 0 bases, with 14 bases separating them. This CDR3 contains 16 residues. From germline, CDR1 is SNHLY and CDR2 FYNNEI.